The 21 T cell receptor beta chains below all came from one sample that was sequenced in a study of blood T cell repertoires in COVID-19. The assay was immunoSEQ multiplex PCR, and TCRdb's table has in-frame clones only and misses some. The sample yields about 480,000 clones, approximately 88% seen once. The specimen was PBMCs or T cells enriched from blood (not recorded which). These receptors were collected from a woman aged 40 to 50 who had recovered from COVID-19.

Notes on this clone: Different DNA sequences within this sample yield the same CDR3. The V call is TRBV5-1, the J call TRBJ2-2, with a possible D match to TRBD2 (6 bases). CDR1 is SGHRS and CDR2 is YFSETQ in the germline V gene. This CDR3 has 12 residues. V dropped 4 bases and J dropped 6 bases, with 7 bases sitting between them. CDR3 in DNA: TGCGCCAGCAGCGGAGGGGCCGGGGAGCTGTTTTTT. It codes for CASSGGAGELFF.

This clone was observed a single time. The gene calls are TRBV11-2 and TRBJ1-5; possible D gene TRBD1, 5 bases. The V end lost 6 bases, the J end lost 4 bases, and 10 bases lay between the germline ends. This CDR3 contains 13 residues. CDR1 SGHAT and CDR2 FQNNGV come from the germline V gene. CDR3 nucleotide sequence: TGTGCCAGCAGTCATGACAGAAATCAGCCCCAGCATTTT. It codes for CASSHDRNQPQHF.

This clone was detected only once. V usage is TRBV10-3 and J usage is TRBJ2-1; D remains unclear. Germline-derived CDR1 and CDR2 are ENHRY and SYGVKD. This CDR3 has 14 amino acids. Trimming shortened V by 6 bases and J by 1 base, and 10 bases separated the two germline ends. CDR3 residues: CAISLERSYNEQFF. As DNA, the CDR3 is TGTGCCATCAGCCTAGAGCGTTCCTACAATGAGCAGTTCTTC.

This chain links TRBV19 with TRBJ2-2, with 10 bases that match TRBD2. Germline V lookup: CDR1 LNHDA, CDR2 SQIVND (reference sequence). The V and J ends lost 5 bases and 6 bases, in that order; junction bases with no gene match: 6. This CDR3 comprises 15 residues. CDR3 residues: CASSDTSGKSGELFF. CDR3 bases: TGTGCCAGTAGTGATACTAGCGGGAAGTCCGGGGAGCTGTTTTTT.

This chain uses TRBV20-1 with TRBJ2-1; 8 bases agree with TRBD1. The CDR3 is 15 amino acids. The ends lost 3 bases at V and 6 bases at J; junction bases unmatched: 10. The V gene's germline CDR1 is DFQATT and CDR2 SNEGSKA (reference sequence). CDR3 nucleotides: TGCAGTGCTAGTGGACGGACAGGGAAGCTCAATGAGCAGTTCTTC. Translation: CSASGRTGKLNEQFF.

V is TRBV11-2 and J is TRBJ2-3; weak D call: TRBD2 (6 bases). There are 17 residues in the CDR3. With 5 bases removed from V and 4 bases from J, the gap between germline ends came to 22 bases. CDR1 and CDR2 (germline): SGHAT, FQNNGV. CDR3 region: CASSPPAFGSVSDTQYF. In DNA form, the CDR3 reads TGTGCCAGCAGCCCCCCGGCCTTCGGGAGTGTATCAGATACGCAGTATTTT.

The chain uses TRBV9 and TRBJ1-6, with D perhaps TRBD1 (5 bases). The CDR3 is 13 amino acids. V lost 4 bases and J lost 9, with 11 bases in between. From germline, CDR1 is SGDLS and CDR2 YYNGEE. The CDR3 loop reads CASSKEGASPLHF. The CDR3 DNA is TGTGCCAGCAGCAAAGAAGGGGCTTCACCCCTCCACTTT.

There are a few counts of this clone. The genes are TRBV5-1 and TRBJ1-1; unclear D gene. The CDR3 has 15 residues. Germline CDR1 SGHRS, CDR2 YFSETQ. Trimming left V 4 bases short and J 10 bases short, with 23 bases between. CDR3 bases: TGCGCCAGCAGCACAGCTACGGGAGTTGGGTTAGGAGCTTTCTTT. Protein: CASSTATGVGLGAFF.

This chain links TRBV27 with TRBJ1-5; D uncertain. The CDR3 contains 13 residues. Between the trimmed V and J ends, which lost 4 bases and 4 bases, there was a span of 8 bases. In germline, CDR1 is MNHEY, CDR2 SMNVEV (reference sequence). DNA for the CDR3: TGTGCCAGCAGTTACCTCACAAATCAGCCCCAGCATTTT. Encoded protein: CASSYLTNQPQHF.

CDR3 amino acids: CASSLARLARSSYEQYF. CDR3 nucleotides: TGTGCCAGCAGCTTAGCTAGACTAGCGAGGAGCTCCTACGAGCAGTACTTC. The J gene is TRBJ2-7, the V gene TRBV7-8; 8 bases are shared with TRBD2. The CDR3 is made up of 17 amino acids. Per the germline V gene, CDR1 is SGHVS and CDR2 is FQNEAQ. Trimming at V came to 0 bases and at J to 0 bases, leaving 7 bases not matched to a gene.

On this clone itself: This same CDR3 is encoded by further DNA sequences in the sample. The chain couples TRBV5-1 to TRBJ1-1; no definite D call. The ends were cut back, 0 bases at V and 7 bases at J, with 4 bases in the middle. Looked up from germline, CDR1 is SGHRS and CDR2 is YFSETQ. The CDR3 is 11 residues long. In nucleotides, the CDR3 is TGCGCCAGCAGCTTGGGCAGTGAAGCTTTCTTT. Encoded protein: CASSLGSEAFF. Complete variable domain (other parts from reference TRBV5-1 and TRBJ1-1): KAGVTQTPRYLIKTRGQQVTLSCSPISGHRSVSWYQQTPGQGLQFLFEYFSETQRNKGNFPGRFSGRQFSNSRSEMNVSTLELGDSALYLCASSLGSEAFFGQGTRLTVV.

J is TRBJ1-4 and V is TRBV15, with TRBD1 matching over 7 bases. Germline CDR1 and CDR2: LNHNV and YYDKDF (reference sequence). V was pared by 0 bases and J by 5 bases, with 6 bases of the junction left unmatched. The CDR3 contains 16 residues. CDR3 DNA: TGTGCCACCAGCAGAGATTTTAGACAGGGCAATGAAAAACTGTTTTTT. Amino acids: CATSRDFRQGNEKLFF.

The DNA for the CDR3 is TGTGCCAGCAGCCAGGCGGCGAGATTTAATTCACCCCTCCACTTT. Its translation: CASSQAARFNSPLHF. The rearrangement links TRBV3-1 (or the pseudogene TRBV3-2) to TRBJ1-6; D is ambiguous. V shed 3 bases and J shed 6 bases, with 12 bases lying between them. The CDR3 has 15 residues. In germline, CDR1 is LGHDT, CDR2 YNNKEL (reference sequence).

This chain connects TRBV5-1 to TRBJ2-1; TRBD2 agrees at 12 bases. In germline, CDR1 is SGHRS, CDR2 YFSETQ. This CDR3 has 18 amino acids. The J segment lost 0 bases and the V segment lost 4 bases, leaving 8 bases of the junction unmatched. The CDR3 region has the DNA TGCGCCAGCAGCGGGCAGACTAGCGGGAGTCTCTCCTACAATGAGCAGTTCTTC. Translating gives CASSGQTSGSLSYNEQFF.

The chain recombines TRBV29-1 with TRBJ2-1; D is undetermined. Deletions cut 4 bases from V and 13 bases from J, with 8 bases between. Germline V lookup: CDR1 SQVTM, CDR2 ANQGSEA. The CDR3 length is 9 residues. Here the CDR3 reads CSVGGPQFF. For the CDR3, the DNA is TGCAGCGTTGGTGGGCCCCAGTTCTTC.

The CDR3 sequence is CASSEARLAGISVYTQYF. Written as DNA, the CDR3 is TGTGCCAGCAGTGAAGCGCGTCTAGCGGGCATATCAGTTTATACGCAGTATTTT. The J gene is TRBJ2-3, the V gene TRBV2; TRBD2 agrees at 8 bases. Germline CDR1 and CDR2: SNHLY and FYNNEI. The V segment lost 0 bases and the J segment 7 bases; nucleotides outside the gene matches: 15. This CDR3 has 18 amino acids.

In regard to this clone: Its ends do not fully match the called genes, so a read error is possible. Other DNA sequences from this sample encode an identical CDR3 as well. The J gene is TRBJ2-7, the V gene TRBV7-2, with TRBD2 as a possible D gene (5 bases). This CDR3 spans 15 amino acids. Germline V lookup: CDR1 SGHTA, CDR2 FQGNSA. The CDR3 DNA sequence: TGTGCTAGCAGCTTAACGGGGTTCAGCTCCTACGAGCAGTACTTC. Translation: CASSLTGFSSYEQYF.

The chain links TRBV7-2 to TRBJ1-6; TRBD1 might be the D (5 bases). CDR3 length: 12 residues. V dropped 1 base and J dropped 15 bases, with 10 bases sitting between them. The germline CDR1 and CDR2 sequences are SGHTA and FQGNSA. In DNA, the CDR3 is TGTGCCAGCAGCTTAGGCGGGGCCCTCCTCCACTTT. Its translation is CASSLGGALLHF.

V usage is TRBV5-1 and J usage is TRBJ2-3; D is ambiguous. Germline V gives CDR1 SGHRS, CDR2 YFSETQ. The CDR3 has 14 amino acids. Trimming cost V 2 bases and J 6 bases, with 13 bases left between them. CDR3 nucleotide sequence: TGCGCCAGCAGCTTCACTTCGAAAGATGATACGCAGTATTTT. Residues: CASSFTSKDDTQYF. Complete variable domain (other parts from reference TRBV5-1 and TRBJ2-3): KAGVTQTPRYLIKTRGQQVTLSCSPISGHRSVSWYQQTPGQGLQFLFEYFSETQRNKGNFPGRFSGRQFSNSRSEMNVSTLELGDSALYLCASSFTSKDDTQYFGPGTRLTVL.

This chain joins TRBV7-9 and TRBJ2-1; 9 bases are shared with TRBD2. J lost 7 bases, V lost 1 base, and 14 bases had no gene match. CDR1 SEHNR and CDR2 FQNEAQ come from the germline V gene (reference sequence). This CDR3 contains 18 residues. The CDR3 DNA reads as TGTGCCAGCAGCTTAGTCGCGGGTTTAGCGGGAGTGGTGAATGAGCAGTTCTTC. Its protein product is CASSLVAGLAGVVNEQFF.

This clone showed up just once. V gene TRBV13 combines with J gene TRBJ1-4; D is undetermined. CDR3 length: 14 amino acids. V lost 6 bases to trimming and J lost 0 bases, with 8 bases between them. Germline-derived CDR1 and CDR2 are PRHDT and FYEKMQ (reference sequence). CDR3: CASRAGTTNEKLFF. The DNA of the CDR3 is TGTGCCAGCAGGGCCGGGACAACTAATGAAAAACTGTTTTTT.